The 20 T cell receptor beta chains listed next were all sequenced from one sample in a study of blood T cell repertoires in COVID-19. Profiling relied on immunoSEQ multiplex PCR, and the TCRdb table lists in-frame clones only, not all of them. In the table there are 35,000 to 45,000 clones, 70% to 90% of which are singletons. The sample consisted of peripheral blood. Receptors were obtained from a woman of 80 years or more with acute or convalescent COVID-19.

The gene calls are TRBV6-7 and TRBJ2-7, with 9 bases lining up with TRBD2. TRBV6-7 belongs to the ORF category, with a function that is uncertain. V shed 2 bases, J shed 4 bases, and the junction held 12 bases outside the gene matches. This CDR3 has 17 amino acids. CDR3 DNA sequence: TGTGCCAGCAGTTACCCCCGCGGGGGGGAGGTTTCGTACGAGCAGTACTTC. It yields the protein CASSYPRGGEVSYEQYF.

The rearrangement links TRBV10-1 to TRBJ2-1, with D tentatively TRBD2 (6 bases). Trimming left V 4 bases short and J 13 bases short, with 11 bases between. Germline CDR1 is WNHNN and CDR2 is SYGVQD (reference sequence). CDR3 length: 11 residues. CDR3 residues: CASSGRGNQFF. The CDR3 DNA follows: TGCGCCAGCAGTGGCCGGGGGAACCAGTTCTTC.

The chain is built from TRBV4-2 and TRBJ2-1; a weak D match, TRBD1 (6 bases). CDR1 is LGHNA and CDR2 is YNFKEQ in the germline V gene. The CDR3 covers 13 residues. The V end was cut by 4 bases, the J end by 10 bases, with 14 bases between. CDR3 DNA: TGTGCCAGCAGCCTCAGGGGCTCCCAGGAGCAGTTCTTC. It is translated as CASSLRGSQEQFF.

This chain joins TRBV5-4 and TRBJ1-4; D is unclear. The CDR3 runs to 15 residues. Between the trimmed V and J ends, which lost 0 bases and 3 bases, there was a span of 9 bases. Germline loops: CDR1 SGHNT, CDR2 YYREEE (reference sequence). The CDR3, as DNA: TGTGCCAGCAGCTTGGGCGGGGTGGCTAATGAAAAACTGTTTTTT. Protein: CASSLGGVANEKLFF.

The CDR3 spells CASRGGLGGPYEQYF. CDR3 sequence (DNA): TGTGCCAGCAGGGGGGGTCTAGGTGGTCCCTACGAGCAGTACTTC. The V gene is TRBV2, the J gene TRBJ2-7; D is possibly TRBD2 (6 bases). Germline CDR1 and CDR2: SNHLY and FYNNEI. The CDR3 extends over 15 amino acids. V gave up 6 bases and J gave up 2 bases, with 17 bases separating them.

The CDR3 DNA follows: TGTGCCAGCCACCGACAGGGGGACTATGGCTACACCTTC. Its translation is CASHRQGDYGYTF. The chain joins TRBV9 to TRBJ1-2; 9 bases are a match to TRBD1. CDR1 SGDLS and CDR2 YYNGEE come from the germline V gene. CDR3 size: 13 residues. Trimming at V came to 7 bases and at J to 3 bases, leaving 4 bases not matched to a gene.

By share, this clone ranks as medium-sized. The rearrangement joins TRBV2 to TRBJ2-7, with 7 bases identical to TRBD2. CDR1 and CDR2 from the germline V gene are SNHLY and FYNNEI. V dropped 8 bases and J dropped 0; count of bases not matched to a gene: 13. This CDR3 has 16 residues. The CDR3 reads CASWGGERVGSYEQYF. As DNA, the CDR3 is TGTGCCAGCTGGGGGGGGGAACGGGTGGGCTCCTACGAGCAGTACTTC.

J is TRBJ1-4 and V is TRBV19, with D possibly being TRBD1 (6 bases). The V gene's germline CDR1 is LNHDA and CDR2 SQIVND (reference sequence). The germline V and J ends were trimmed by 5 bases and 5 bases, with 18 bases remaining between them. CDR3 length: 16 residues. CDR3: CASSLVQGQTNEKLFF. The CDR3 bases are TGTGCCAGTAGTTTGGTACAGGGCCAAACAAATGAAAAACTGTTTTTT.

CDR3 residues: CASSLNRVVDTQYF. The CDR3 coding sequence is TGTGCCAGCAGCTTAAACAGGGTGGTAGATACGCAGTATTTT. V gene TRBV7-2 combines with J gene TRBJ2-3, with a possible D match to TRBD1 (6 bases). With 2 bases removed from V and 5 bases from J, the gap between germline ends came to 11 bases. CDR3 length: 14 residues. Germline V gives CDR1 SGHTA, CDR2 FQGNSA.

This clone turned up a few times. The rearrangement joins TRBV5-5 to TRBJ2-1; TRBD2 aligns across 8 bases. With V trimmed by 2 bases and J by 1 base, 2 bases remained unmatched. The V gene's germline CDR1 is SGHKS and CDR2 YYEKEE (reference sequence). There are 15 residues in the CDR3. The CDR3 region has the DNA TGTGCCAGCAGCTTAGCGGGAGCTTCCTACAATGAGCAGTTCTTC. This codes for CASSLAGASYNEQFF.

The rearrangement uses TRBV7-2 and TRBJ1-2; no clear D gene. CDR3 length: 13 residues. The germline CDR1 and CDR2 sequences are SGHTA and FQGNSA. V lost 5 bases and J lost 5, with 12 bases in between. Here the CDR3 reads CASSPRREYGYTF. Written as DNA, the CDR3 is TGTGCCAGCAGCCCCCGACGGGAGTATGGCTACACCTTC.

The chain combines TRBV3-1 (or the pseudogene TRBV3-2) with TRBJ1-2, with a tentative D call TRBD1 (5 bases). Trimming removed 1 base at V and 2 bases at J, with 11 bases between. There are 15 residues in the CDR3. CDR1 is LGHDT, CDR2 YNNKEL, per germline (reference sequence). The CDR3 coding sequence is TGTGCCAGCAGCCAAGGGCAGGGCCAGAACTATGGCTACACCTTC. It is translated as CASSQGQGQNYGYTF.

This chain connects TRBV7-8 to TRBJ1-3; D remains ambiguous. Trimming cost V 3 bases and J 4 bases, with 19 bases left between them. The CDR3 runs 17 residues. The germline gives CDR1 SGHVS, CDR2 FQNEAQ. This CDR3 reads CASSFLDAQTRGNTIYF. DNA for the CDR3: TGTGCCAGCAGCTTTTTAGACGCCCAAACGCGGGGAAACACCATATATTTT.

The rearrangement joins TRBV5-8 to TRBJ2-1; 9 bases map to TRBD2. This CDR3 is built from 16 residues. Germline loops: CDR1 SGHTS, CDR2 YDEGEE. V shed 2 bases, J shed 15 bases, and the junction held 18 bases outside the gene matches. The CDR3 loop reads CASSFAGGGNVRLLFF. Here the CDR3 DNA reads TGTGCCAGCAGCTTCGCGGGAGGGGGGAACGTTCGCCTGTTGTTCTTC.

V usage is TRBV6-5 and J usage is TRBJ1-5; 8 bases map to TRBD1. The V and J ends lost 5 bases and 6 bases, in that order; junction bases with no gene match: 3. CDR1 MNHEY and CDR2 SVGAGI come from the germline V gene. The CDR3 is 13 residues long. The CDR3 sequence is CASSPTGGQPQHF. The CDR3 DNA sequence: TGTGCCAGCAGTCCCACAGGGGGTCAGCCCCAGCATTTT.

The chain combines TRBV5-1 with TRBJ1-3; TRBD1 matches at 7 bases. Germline V CDR1 and CDR2: SGHRS, YFSETQ. This CDR3 is built from 15 residues. The V segment lost 4 bases and the J segment 1 base; nucleotides outside the gene matches: 5. DNA for the CDR3: TGCGCCAGCAGCGCCCAGACAGGGTCTGGAAACACCATATATTTT. The encoded protein is CASSAQTGSGNTIYF.

The chain employs TRBV7-9 and TRBJ1-2; D may be TRBD1 (6 bases). The germline V gene encodes CDR1 SEHNR and CDR2 FQNEAQ (reference sequence). Trimming cost V 5 bases and J 4 bases, with 20 bases left between them. The CDR3 runs to 16 residues. The CDR3 bases are TGTGCCAGCAGCCCTCTTCGTGGACAGAGCCTCTATGGCTACACCTTC. Its translation: CASSPLRGQSLYGYTF.

V usage is TRBV20-1 and J usage is TRBJ1-2; 11 nucleotides align to TRBD1. V shed 3 bases, J shed 5 bases, and the junction held 5 bases outside the gene matches. Germline CDR1 and CDR2: DFQATT and SNEGSKA (reference sequence). The CDR3 covers 14 residues. For the CDR3, the DNA is TGCAGTGCTAGTGAAGGGACAGGGGGATATGGCTACACCTTC. Translation gives CSASEGTGGYGYTF.

J is TRBJ2-6 and V is TRBV7-2, with 8 bases lining up with TRBD1. Germline V gene sequence: CDR1 SGHTA, CDR2 FQGNSA. The CDR3 covers 15 residues. After removal of 8 bases from V and 2 bases from J, the junction contained 5 bases not matched to a gene. The CDR3 region is CASSLQGAGANVLTF. CDR3 bases: TGTGCCAGCTCCCTACAGGGGGCTGGGGCCAACGTCCTGACTTTC.

V is TRBV7-9 and J is TRBJ2-2; unclear D gene. Trimming cost V 5 bases and J 0 bases, with 10 bases left between them. This CDR3 is 15 amino acids long. Germline V lookup: CDR1 SEHNR, CDR2 FQNEAQ (reference sequence). CDR3 DNA sequence: TGTGCCAGCAGCCTAGGGCCGTCGAACACCGGGGAGCTGTTTTTT. Its translation is CASSLGPSNTGELFF.